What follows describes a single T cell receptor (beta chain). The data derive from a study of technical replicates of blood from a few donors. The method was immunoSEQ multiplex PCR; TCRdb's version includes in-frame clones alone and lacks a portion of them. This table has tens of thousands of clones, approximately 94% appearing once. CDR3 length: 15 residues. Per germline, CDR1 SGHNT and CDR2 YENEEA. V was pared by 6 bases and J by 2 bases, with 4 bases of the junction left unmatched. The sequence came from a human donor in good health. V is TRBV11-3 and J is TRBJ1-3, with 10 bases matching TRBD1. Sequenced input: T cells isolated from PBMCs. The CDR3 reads CASSPGQGTGNTIYF. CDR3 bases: TGTGCCAGCAGTCCGGGACAGGGGACTGGAAACACCATATATTTT.